The sample holds a few counts of the clone carrying this T cell receptor (beta chain). The antigen is unknown. By quantitative 5'-RACE with molecular barcodes, the TCR beta libraries were made. TCRdb itself ran the 5' RACE reads through MiXCR, one entry per CDR3 protein. The data show around 480,000 distinct CDR3 sequences, 15% to 20% seen once. These data are taken from a study of CD8 T cells in ankylosing spondylitis. Germline V gene sequence: CDR1 MGHRA, CDR2 YSYEKL. This CDR3 has 17 amino acids. Deletions cut 4 bases from V and 0 bases from J, with 16 bases between. Whole-study findings and limits: Relatively scarce in peripheral blood, disease-linked clones were CD8+. Characteristic, it appeared, of ankylosing spondylitis blood was a TCR beta motif of about eight highly homologous variants. In reactive arthritis synovial fluid and blood, some motif variants had been reported before. Significantly higher representation of disease-linked clones was reported for matched ankylosing spondylitis synovial fluid.

The TCR originated in a male donor with ankylosing spondylitis. This sequence joins TRBV4-1 and TRBJ2-1, with D possibly TRBD2 on 6 matching bases. Sequencing input: blood, either unsorted or a sorted T cell fraction (not recorded which). DNA for the CDR3: TGCGCCAGCAGCCGCATTCCTAGCGACAGCTCCTACAATGAGCAGTTCTTC. Amino acids: CASSRIPSDSSYNEQFF.